This T cell receptor (beta chain) originates from a study of T-cell memory formation after mild COVID-19. One entry per CDR3 protein results from TCRdb running MiXCR on the 5' RACE reads. The sample shows 300,000 to 400,000 distinct CDR3 sequences, 12% to 15% of them seen only once. Germline V gene sequence: CDR1 SGHTA, CDR2 FQGTGA. This CDR3 is 13 amino acids long. V was pared by 3 bases and J by 6 bases, with 4 bases of the junction left unmatched. This clonotype has more than one count but fewer than ten. The chain couples TRBV7-3 to TRBJ2-7; 8 positions match TRBD1. The origin of this receptor is a young man who had mild COVID-19 (a few samples of this study predate the infection). Cell type and time point are not known. The sequenced sample consisted of PBMCs or a T cell subset sorted from them (not recorded which). CDR3 sequence (DNA): TGTGCCAGCAGCTTCGGACAGGGAGGCGAGCAGTACTTC. This sequence encodes CASSFGQGGEQYF.